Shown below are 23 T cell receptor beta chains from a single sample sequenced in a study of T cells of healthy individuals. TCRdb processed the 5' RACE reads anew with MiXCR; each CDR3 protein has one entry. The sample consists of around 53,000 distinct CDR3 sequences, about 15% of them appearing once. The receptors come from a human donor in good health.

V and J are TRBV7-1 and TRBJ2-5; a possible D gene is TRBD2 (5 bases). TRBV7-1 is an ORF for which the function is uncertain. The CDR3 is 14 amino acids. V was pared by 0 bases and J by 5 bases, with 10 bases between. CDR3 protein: CASSSAGARETQYF. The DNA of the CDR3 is TGTGCCAGCAGCTCAGCGGGAGCCAGGGAGACCCAGTACTTC.

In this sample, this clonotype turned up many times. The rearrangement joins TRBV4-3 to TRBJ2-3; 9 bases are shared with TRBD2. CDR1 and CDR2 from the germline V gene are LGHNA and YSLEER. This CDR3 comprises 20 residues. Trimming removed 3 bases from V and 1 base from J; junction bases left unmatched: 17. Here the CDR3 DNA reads TGCGCCAGCAGCCAGGCTAGACTAGCGGCAGGCCCCCGTGGCACAGATACGCAGTATTTT. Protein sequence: CASSQARLAAGPRGTDTQYF.

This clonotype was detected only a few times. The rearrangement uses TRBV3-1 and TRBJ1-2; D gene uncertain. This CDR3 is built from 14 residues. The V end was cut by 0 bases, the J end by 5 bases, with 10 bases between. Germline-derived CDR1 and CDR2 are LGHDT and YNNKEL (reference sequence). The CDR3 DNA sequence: TGTGCCAGCAGCCAAGATGATTCAGCTTATGGCTACACCTTC. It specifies CASSQDDSAYGYTF.

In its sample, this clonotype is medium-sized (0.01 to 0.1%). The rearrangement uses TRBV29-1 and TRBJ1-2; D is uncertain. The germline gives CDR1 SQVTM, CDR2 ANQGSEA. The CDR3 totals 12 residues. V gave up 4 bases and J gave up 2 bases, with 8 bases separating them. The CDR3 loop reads CSVVTGNYGYTF. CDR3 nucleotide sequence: TGCAGCGTTGTTACGGGGAACTATGGCTACACCTTC.

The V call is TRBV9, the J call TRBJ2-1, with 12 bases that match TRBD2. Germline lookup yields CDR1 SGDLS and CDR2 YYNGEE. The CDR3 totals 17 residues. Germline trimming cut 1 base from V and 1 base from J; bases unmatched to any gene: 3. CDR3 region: CASSVSLAGGSYNEQFF. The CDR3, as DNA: TGTGCCAGCAGCGTATCACTAGCGGGAGGTTCCTACAATGAGCAGTTCTTC.

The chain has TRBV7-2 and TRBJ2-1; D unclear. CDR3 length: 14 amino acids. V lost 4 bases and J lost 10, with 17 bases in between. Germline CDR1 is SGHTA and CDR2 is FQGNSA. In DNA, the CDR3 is TGTGCCAGCAGCTCACCGGTCGAACCCGGGGAGCAGTTCTTC. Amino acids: CASSSPVEPGEQFF.

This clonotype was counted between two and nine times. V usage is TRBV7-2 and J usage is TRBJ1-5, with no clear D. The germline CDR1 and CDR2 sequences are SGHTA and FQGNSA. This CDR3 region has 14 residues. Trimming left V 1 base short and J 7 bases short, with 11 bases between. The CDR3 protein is CASSLDGNRQPQHF. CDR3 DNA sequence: TGTGCCAGCAGCTTAGATGGAAATCGGCAGCCCCAGCATTTT.

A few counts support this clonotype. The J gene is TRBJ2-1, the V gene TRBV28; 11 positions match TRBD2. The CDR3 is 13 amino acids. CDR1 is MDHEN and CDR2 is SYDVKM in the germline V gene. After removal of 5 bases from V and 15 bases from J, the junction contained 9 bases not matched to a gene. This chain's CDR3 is CASSTTSSGGPFF. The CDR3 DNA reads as TGTGCCAGCAGTACAACTTCTAGCGGGGGGCCGTTCTTC.

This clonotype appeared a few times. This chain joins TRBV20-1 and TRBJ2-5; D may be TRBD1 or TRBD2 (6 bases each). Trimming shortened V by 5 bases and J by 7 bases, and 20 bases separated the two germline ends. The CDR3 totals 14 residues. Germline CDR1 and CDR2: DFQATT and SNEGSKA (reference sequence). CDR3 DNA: TGCAGTGCTCTACCCCCCGGGGGCTCGGGGACCCAGTACTTC. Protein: CSALPPGGSGTQYF.

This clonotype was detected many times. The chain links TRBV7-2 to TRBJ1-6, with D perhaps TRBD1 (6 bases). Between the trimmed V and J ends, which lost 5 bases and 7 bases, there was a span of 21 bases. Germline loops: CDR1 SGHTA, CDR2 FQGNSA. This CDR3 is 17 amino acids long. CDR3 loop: CASSRGGSGAVNSPLHF. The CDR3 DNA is TGTGCCAGCAGCCGCGGGGGTTCGGGGGCCGTGAATTCACCCCTCCACTTT.

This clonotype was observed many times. Here the CDR3 reads CASRVRTGSSYEQYF. In DNA form, the CDR3 reads TGTGCCAGCAGGGTTAGGACAGGGTCCTCCTACGAGCAGTACTTC. The gene calls are TRBV6-1 and TRBJ2-7, with 8 bases lining up with TRBD1. Germline-derived CDR1 and CDR2 are MNHNS and SASEGT. The ends lost 6 bases at V and 0 bases at J; junction bases unmatched: 7. This CDR3 has 15 amino acids.

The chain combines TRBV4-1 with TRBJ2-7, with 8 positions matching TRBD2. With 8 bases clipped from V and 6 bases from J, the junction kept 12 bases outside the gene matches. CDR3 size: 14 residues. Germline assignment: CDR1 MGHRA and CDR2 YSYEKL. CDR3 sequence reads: CASGRLAPMVEQYF. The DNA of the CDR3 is TGCGCCAGCGGCAGACTAGCGCCCATGGTCGAGCAGTACTTC.

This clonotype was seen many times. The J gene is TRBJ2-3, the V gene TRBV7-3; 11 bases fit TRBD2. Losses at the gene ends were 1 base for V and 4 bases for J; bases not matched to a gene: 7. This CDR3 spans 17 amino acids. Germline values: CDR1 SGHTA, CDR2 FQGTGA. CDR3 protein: CASSLISGGAPSDTQYF. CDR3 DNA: TGTGCCAGCAGCTTAATTAGCGGGGGGGCTCCCTCAGATACGCAGTATTTT.

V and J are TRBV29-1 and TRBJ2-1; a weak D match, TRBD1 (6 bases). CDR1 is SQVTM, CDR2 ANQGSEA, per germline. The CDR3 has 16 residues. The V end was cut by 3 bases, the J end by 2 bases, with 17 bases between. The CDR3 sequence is CSVDGRGRGPYNEQFF. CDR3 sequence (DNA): TGCAGCGTTGATGGTCGCGGCAGGGGACCCTACAATGAGCAGTTCTTC.

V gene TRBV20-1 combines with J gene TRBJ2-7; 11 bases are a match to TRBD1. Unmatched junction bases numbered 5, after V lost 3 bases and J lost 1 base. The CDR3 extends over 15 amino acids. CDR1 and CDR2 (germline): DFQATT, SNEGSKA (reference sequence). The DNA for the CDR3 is TGCAGTGCTAGTGGCCGGGACAGGGGGTCCTACGAGCAGTACTTC. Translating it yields CSASGRDRGSYEQYF.

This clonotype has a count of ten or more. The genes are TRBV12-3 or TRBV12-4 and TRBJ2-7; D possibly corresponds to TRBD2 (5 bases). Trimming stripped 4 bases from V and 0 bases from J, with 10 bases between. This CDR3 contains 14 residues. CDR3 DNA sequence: TGTGCCAGCAGTTCGGACTCCTACTCCTACGAGCAGTACTTC. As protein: CASSSDSYSYEQYF.

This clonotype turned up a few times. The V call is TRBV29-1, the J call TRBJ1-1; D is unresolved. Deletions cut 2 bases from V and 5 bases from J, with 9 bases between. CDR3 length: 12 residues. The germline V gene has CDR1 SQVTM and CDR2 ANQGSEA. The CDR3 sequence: CSVERVGTEAFF. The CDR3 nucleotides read TGCAGCGTTGAAAGGGTAGGGACTGAAGCTTTCTTT. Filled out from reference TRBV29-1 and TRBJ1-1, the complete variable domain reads SAVISQKPSRDICQRGTSLTIQCQVDSQVTMMFWYRQQPGQSLTLIATANQGSEATYESGFVIDKFPISRPNLTFSTLTVSNMSPEDSSIYLCSVERVGTEAFFGQGTRLTVV.

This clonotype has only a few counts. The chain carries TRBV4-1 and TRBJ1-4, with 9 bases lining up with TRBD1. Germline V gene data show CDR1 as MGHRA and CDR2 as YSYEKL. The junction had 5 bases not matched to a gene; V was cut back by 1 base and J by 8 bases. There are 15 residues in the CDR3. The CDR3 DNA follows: TGCGCCAGCAGCCAAGTCCAAGGGACAGGGGAAAAACTGTTTTTT. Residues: CASSQVQGTGEKLFF.

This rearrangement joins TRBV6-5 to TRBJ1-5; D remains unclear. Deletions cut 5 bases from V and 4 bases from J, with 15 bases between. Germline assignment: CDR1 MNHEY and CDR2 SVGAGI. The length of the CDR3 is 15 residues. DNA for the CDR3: TGTGCCAGCAGTCCCCAAATGGACCGGAATCAGCCCCAGCATTTT. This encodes CASSPQMDRNQPQHF.

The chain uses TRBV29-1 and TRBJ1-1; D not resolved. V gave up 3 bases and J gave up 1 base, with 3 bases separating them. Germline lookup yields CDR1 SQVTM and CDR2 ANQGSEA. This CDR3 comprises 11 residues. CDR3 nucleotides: TGCAGCGTTGACAAGAACACTGAAGCTTTCTTT. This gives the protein CSVDKNTEAFF.

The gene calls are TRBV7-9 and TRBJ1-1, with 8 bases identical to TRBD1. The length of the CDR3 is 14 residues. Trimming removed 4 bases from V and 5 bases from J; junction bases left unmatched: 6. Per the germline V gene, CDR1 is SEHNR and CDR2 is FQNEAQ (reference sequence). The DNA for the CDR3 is TGTGCCAGCAGCTCCCAGACAGGGGCGACTGAAGCTTTCTTT. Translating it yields CASSSQTGATEAFF.

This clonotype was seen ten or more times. The CDR3 is CATSEPGQGAGETQYF. The CDR3, as DNA: TGTGCCACCAGTGAACCGGGACAGGGGGCGGGAGAGACCCAGTACTTC. The chain links TRBV24-1 to TRBJ2-5, with 12 bases identical to TRBD1. From germline, CDR1 is KGHDR and CDR2 SFDVKD. The CDR3 is made up of 16 amino acids. Trimming at V came to 4 bases and at J to 4 bases, leaving 6 bases not matched to a gene.

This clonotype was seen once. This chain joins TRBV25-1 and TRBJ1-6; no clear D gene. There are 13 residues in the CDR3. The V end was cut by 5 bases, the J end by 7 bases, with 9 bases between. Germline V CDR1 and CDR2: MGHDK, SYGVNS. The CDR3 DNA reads TGTGCCAGCAGTCTGGTCAGCAATTCACCCCTCCACTTT. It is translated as CASSLVSNSPLHF.